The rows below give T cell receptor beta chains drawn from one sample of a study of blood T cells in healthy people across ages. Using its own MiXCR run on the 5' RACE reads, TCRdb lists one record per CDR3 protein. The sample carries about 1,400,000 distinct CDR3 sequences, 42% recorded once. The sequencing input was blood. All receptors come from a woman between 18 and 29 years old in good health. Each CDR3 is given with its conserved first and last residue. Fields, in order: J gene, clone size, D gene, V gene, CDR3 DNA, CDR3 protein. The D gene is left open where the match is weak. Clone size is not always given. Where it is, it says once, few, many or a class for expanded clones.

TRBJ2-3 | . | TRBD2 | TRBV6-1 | TGTGCCAGCAGTGAAAATGGCGCGGGGGGCACAGATACGCAGTATTTT | CASSENGAGGTDTQYF
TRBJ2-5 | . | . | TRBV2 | TGTGCCAGCGATCCGGGAATCCCAACCCAGTACTTC | CASDPGIPTQYF
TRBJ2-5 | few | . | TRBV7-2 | TGTGCCAGCAGCTTAGATTTAGGGTCAGGGCAGTACTTC | CASSLDLGSGQYF
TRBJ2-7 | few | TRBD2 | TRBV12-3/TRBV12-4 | TGTGCCAGCAGGCCGACTAGCGGGGGGTATTACGAGCAGTACTTC | CASRPTSGGYYEQYF
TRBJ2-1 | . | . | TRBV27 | TGTGCCAGCAGTTTAAGCAGGCGGAGCTCCTACAATGAGCAGTTCTTC | CASSLSRRSSYNEQFF
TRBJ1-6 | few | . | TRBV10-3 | TGTGCCATCAGTGGGGACGGGGCCTATAATTCACCCCTCCACTTT | CAISGDGAYNSPLHF
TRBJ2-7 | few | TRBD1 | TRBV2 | TGTGCCAGCAGTTACCGGGACAGGGTACCCTACGAGCAGTACTTC | CASSYRDRVPYEQYF
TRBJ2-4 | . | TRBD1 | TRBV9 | TGTGCCAGCAGCGTGGGGGACAGGGTGGATCTAGCCAAAAACATTCAGTACTTC | CASSVGDRVDLAKNIQYF
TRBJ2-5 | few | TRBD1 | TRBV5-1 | TGCGCCAGCAGCTTGGGTACAGGACAGGGGGCTGGTGAGCAGTACTTC | CASSLGTGQGAGEQYF
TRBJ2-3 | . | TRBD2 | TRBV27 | TGTGCCAGCAGAAGACTAGCAACAGATACGCAGTATTTT | CASRRLATDTQYF
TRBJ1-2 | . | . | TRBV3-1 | TGTGCCAGCAGCTACCCCGGGACCGATTGTGGCTACACCTTC | CASSYPGTDCGYTF
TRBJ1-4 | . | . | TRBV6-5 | TGTGCCAGCAGTTACTCTGGGACGGATAATGAAAAACTGTTTTTT | CASSYSGTDNEKLFF
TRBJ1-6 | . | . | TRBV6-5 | TGTGCCAGCAGTTACCTTGACCCGAAGGCCCCCCACTTT | CASSYLDPKAPHF
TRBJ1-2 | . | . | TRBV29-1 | TGCAGCGTTGGGGACGATAGAGGCTACACCTTC | CSVGDDRGYTF
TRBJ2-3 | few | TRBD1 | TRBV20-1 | TGCAGTGCTCCTCCGGGGACAGGCAACACAGATACGCAGTATTTT | CSAPPGTGNTDTQYF
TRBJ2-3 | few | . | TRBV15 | TGTGCCACCAGCAGATTAAGGGGCGGCACAGATACGCAGTATTTT | CATSRLRGGTDTQYF
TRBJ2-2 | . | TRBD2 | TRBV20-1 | TGCAGTGCTGGGACTAGCGGGAGGGCCGGCACCGGGGAGCTGTTTTTT | CSAGTSGRAGTGELFF
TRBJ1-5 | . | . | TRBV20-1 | TGCAGTGCCAACCCAGGGCAGCTCAATCAGCCCCAGCATTTT | CSANPGQLNQPQHF
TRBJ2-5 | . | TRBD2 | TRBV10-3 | TGTGCCATCCGGTTGGGGGGGTCCGAGACCCAGTACTTC | CAIRLGGSETQYF
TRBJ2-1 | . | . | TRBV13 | TGTGCCAGCAGCTTAGTAGGGGGGCCTGAGCAGTTCTTC | CASSLVGGPEQFF
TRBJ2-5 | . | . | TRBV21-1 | TGTGCCAGCAGCTTCTCTCGGGGAGGGCAAGAGACCCAGTACTTC | CASSFSRGGQETQYF
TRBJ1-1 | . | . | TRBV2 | TGTGCCAGCAGGGAACAGTCAAACACTGAAGCTTTCTTT | CASREQSNTEAFF